This T cell receptor beta chain was identified during a study of OX40 agonist ivuxolimab in advanced cancers. Study-level background: The costimulatory receptor OX40 (CD134) was targeted by ivuxolimab, a fully human IgG2 agonistic monoclonal antibody. The dose-escalation cohort was roughly 83% male with a mean age of about 58 years, ranging from 23 to 79. Patients were allowed to have had prior anti-PD-1, anti-PD-L1 or anti-CTLA-4 therapy, and 40% of the dose-escalation patients had been treated with checkpoint inhibitors. The monotherapy dose-escalation portion (N ≈ 56 patients) of the phase I ivuxolimab trial is reported in the paper. Of the approximately 50 dose-escalation patients, hepatocellular carcinoma was present in about 20, melanoma in approximately 15, renal cell carcinoma in 9 and head and neck cancer in 9. Peripheral TCRbeta sequencing was intended to test whether TCR sequence diversity was altered and clonal T-cell expansion was caused by ivuxolimab. Partial responses were achieved by three dose-escalation patients, of whom one had hepatocellular carcinoma and two had cutaneous melanoma. Intravenous ivuxolimab was administered to patients every 2 weeks at six dose levels: 0.01, 0.1, 0.3, 1.5, 3 and 10 mg/kg.

CDR1 SEHNR and CDR2 FQNEAQ are derived from the germline V gene (reference sequence). The V end loses 5 bases and the J end loses 7 bases, and a stretch of 17 bases separates them. Spanning cysteine to phenylalanine, the CDR3 consists of 15 amino acids. Only CDR3 DNA remains: 45 bases, in frame from the first base. This clone came up once. Its binding antigen is unknown. The sample holds no much larger clone one base away, and base qualities are not on file. Patients with autoimmune disease history or receiving systemic immunosuppression were excluded from the trial. Peripheral blood for TCR sequencing was drawn from every dose cohort at baseline, at cycle 4 day 1 and at cycle 7 day 1. The samples were drawn from a first-in-human, open-label, multicenter phase I dose-escalation trial of ivuxolimab. Adults with locally advanced or metastatic melanoma, renal cell, hepatocellular, or head and neck squamous cell carcinoma were enrolled in the trial. Before TCR sequencing, CD4+ T cells and CD8+ T cells were sorted from peripheral blood as separate populations.

For sequencing of the TCRbeta CDR3 region, genomic DNA was extracted from the sorted cells. The immunoSEQ Assay was used for sequencing of TCRbeta CDR3 regions. TCRdb obtained this table from immuneACCESS and retained in-frame rearrangements with V and J assigned. These tables miss some clones; where compared with another copy, unresolved V genes account for less than half of the shortfall, and the remainder is unexplained. The sample yields fewer than 25,000 clones; 84% were counted once. 50% of the sample is in the top ten clones. Results the study describes overall, beyond this receptor: On average, CD8+ T cells showed more expanded clones than CD4+ T cells after ivuxolimab. Antigen specificity was not determined for the clonally expanded peripheral T cells. In the 0.1-3.0 mg/kg groups, partial responders were among the patients with the lowest normalized peripheral clonal expansion, particularly in CD8+ T cells. Low levels of normalized T-cell clonal expansion were also seen in some patients who did not respond. At doses from 0.1 to 3.0 mg/kg, clonal expansion was seen in both CD4+ and CD8+ blood T cells between baseline and week 6.

The chain is encoded by TRBV7-9 joined to TRBJ1-4; a weak D assignment points to TRBD1 (6 bases agree). Material: CD4+ or CD8+ T cells sorted from blood, obtained in a trial of the OX40 agonist ivuxolimab. The source of this sequence is an adult with an advanced solid tumor such as melanoma, head and neck, liver or kidney cancer. The CDR3 here reads CASSPQGGALEKLFF. The DNA is as follows: TGTGCCAGCAGCCCGCAAGGGGGGGCGCTTGAAAAACTGTTTTTT.